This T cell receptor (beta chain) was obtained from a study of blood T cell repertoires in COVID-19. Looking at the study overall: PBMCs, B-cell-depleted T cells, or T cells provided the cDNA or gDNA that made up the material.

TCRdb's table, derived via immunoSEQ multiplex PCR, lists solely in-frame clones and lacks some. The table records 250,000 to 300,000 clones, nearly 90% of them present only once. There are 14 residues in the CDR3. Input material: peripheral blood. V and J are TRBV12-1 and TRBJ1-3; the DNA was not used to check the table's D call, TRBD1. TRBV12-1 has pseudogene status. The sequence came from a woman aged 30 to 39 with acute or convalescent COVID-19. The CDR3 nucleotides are TGTGCCAGCAGGTTCTACAGGGTTGGAAACACCATATATTTT. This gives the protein CASRFYRVGNTIYF.